These 21 T cell receptor beta chains came from one sample sequenced in a study of regulatory T cells in long-lasting Graves disease. CDR3 regions were amplified by Arm-PCR using iRepertoire HTBI primers to build TCR beta libraries. TCRdb reanalysed the multiplex PCR reads using MiXCR and keeps one entry per CDR3 protein. The data hold 350,000 to 400,000 distinct CDR3 sequences, with 16% observed a single time. Indicated time point: newly diagnosed GD, antithyroid drugs for less than 3 months. Scientists built the TCR library using RNA that was extracted from PBMCs. The data also belong to a second study, concerning T cells in Graves' hyperthyroidism and ophthalmopathy.

The specimen was peripheral blood mononuclear cells (PBMCs), collected at new diagnosis, from a patient treated with antithyroid drugs. These receptors were obtained from a woman between 18 and 29 years old with Graves disease.

In this sample, this clonotype turned up many times. This rearrangement joins TRBV11-2 to TRBJ1-2; 8 positions agree with TRBD1. This CDR3 region has 15 residues. Losses at the gene ends were 2 bases for V and 9 bases for J; bases not matched to a gene: 11. Germline assignment: CDR1 SGHAT and CDR2 FQNNGV. The CDR3 protein is CASSLNGQGGQSYTF. Here the CDR3 DNA reads TGTGCCAGCAGCTTAAATGGACAGGGAGGGCAAAGCTACACCTTC.

This clonotype came up a few times. A much larger clonotype is one base distant, so this may be a read error. The CDR3 coding sequence is TGTGCCAGCAGAACGTGGACTGGAGGCACTGAAGCTCTCTTT. This sequence encodes CASRTWTGGTEALF. The chain recombines TRBV6-1 with TRBJ1-1; D gene ambiguous. This CDR3 comprises 14 residues. Germline lookup yields CDR1 MNHNS and CDR2 SASEGT.

This clonotype was detected ten times or more. The CDR3, as DNA: TGCGCCAGCAGCCTAGCAAGGGAGCTAGCCAAAAACATTCAGTACTTC. The encoded protein is CASSLARELAKNIQYF. V and J are TRBV5-1 and TRBJ2-4; tentative D call: TRBD2 (5 bases). V lost 4 bases, J lost 0 bases, and 14 bases lay in between. The CDR3 contains 16 residues. Per the germline V gene, CDR1 is SGHRS and CDR2 is YFSETQ.

This clonotype showed up just a few times. The rearrangement joins TRBV7-6 to TRBJ1-1; D is possibly TRBD1 (6 bases). V lost 5 bases and J 1 base, leaving 14 bases between the germline ends. This CDR3 is 15 amino acids long. The germline CDR1 and CDR2 sequences are SGHVS and FNYEAQ. The CDR3 is CASSPGGGANTEAFF. The CDR3 DNA is TGTGCCAGCAGCCCCGGTGGGGGCGCGAACACTGAAGCTTTCTTT.

As regards this clonotype: A read error is the likely source, as a far larger clone sits one nucleotide away. This sequence joins TRBV7-2 and TRBJ2-5; TRBD2 matches 9 bases. The DNA end lines up better with TRBJ2-1; the J call may be wrong. CDR1 is SGHTA, CDR2 FQGNSA, per germline. The CDR3 is 18 amino acids. The CDR3 loop is CASSLVGISGGPYNEQFF. The DNA for the CDR3 is TGTGCCAGCAGCTTAGTAGGGATTAGCGGGGGCCCCTACAATGAGCAGTTCTTC.

This clonotype was detected ten times or more. The chain recombines TRBV20-1 with TRBJ2-7, with 11 nucleotides matching TRBD2. This CDR3 contains 16 residues. Germline values: CDR1 DFQATT, CDR2 SNEGSKA (reference sequence). V dropped 6 bases and J dropped 6; count of bases not matched to a gene: 16. The CDR3 DNA reads TGCAGTGCCCTCAAGGGCGGTCCCGGGACTAGCGGCGAGCAGTACTTC. This encodes CSALKGGPGTSGEQYF.

The J gene is TRBJ2-3, the V gene TRBV6-1; D possibly corresponds to TRBD2 (6 bases). The CDR3 totals 16 residues. Germline-derived CDR1 and CDR2 are MNHNS and SASEGT. Trimming stripped 8 bases from V and 0 bases from J, with 18 bases between. The CDR3 loop reads CASSVGSGGSTDTQYF. The CDR3 DNA reads TGTGCCAGCTCCGTCGGTAGCGGCGGGAGCACAGATACGCAGTATTTT.

This clonotype was detected ten times or more. The V gene is TRBV7-8, the J gene TRBJ2-7; 7 nucleotides line up with TRBD1. The junction had 7 bases not matched to a gene; V was cut back by 5 bases and J by 3 bases. Germline loops: CDR1 SGHVS, CDR2 FQNEAQ. The CDR3 is 14 residues long. The CDR3 protein is CASSRPTGYYEQYF. CDR3 sequence (DNA): TGTGCCAGCAGCAGACCGACAGGGTACTACGAGCAGTACTTC.

As concerns this clonotype: A far larger clone is a single base away, which makes a read error likely. The genes are TRBV5-6 and TRBJ1-5; weak D call: TRBD1 (5 bases). V lost 2 bases and J lost 6, with 6 bases in between. The CDR3 loop spans 12 amino acids. Per germline, CDR1 SGHDT and CDR2 YYEEEE. Written as DNA, the CDR3 is TGTGCCAGCAGCTTCGGGGGTCAGCCCCAGCATTTT. Amino acid sequence: CASSFGGQPQHF.

This clonotype was found many times. The rearrangement uses TRBV11-2 and TRBJ2-7; D is possibly TRBD1 (5 bases). Between the trimmed V and J ends, which lost 2 bases and 4 bases, there was a span of 9 bases. CDR3 length: 13 residues. Per the germline V gene, CDR1 is SGHAT and CDR2 is FQNNGV. Written as DNA, the CDR3 is TGTGCCAGCAGCTTAAGGCAGGGTTACGAGCAGTACTTC. Its translation is CASSLRQGYEQYF.

In the case of this clonotype: A much larger clone lies one base from this, so it may be a read error. This rearrangement joins TRBV7-8 to TRBJ1-5; the D is unclear. The CDR3 is 17 amino acids. CDR1 SGHVS and CDR2 FQNEAQ come from the germline V gene. V shed 8 bases and J shed 3 bases, with 23 bases lying between them. The CDR3 DNA is TGTGCCAGCGGCTCAAACCCCATTTTCGTCGTCAATCAGCCCCAGCATTTT. It encodes CASGSNPIFVVNQPQHF.

The chain has TRBV7-3 and TRBJ2-2; D remains unclear. The CDR3 extends over 14 amino acids. The germline V gene has CDR1 SGHTA and CDR2 FQGTGA. V lost 5 bases and J 2 bases, leaving 9 bases between the germline ends. CDR3 sequence: CASSQTFNTGELFF. In DNA form, the CDR3 reads TGTGCCAGCAGCCAGACTTTTAACACCGGGGAGCTGTTTTTT.

This clonotype was recorded at least ten times. V usage is TRBV12-3 or TRBV12-4 and J usage is TRBJ1-2, with a weak D call TRBD1 (6 bases). Trimming pared 2 bases from V and 0 bases from J, leaving 10 bases between. The CDR3 has 15 residues. Written as DNA, the CDR3 is TGTGCCAGCAGTTTAAACAGGGCCACTAACTATGGCTACACCTTC. This gives the protein CASSLNRATNYGYTF.

This chain joins TRBV7-2 and TRBJ2-1, with 10 bases fitting TRBD1. The junction had 4 bases not matched to a gene; V was cut back by 2 bases and J by 6 bases. This CDR3 is built from 15 residues. The V gene's germline CDR1 is SGHTA and CDR2 FQGNSA. CDR3 region: CASSLRTGGSNEQFF. CDR3 nucleotides: TGTGCCAGCAGCTTAAGGACAGGGGGGTCCAATGAGCAGTTCTTC. Full variable domain (rest looked up from reference TRBV7-2 and TRBJ2-1): GAGVSQSPSNKVTEKGKDVELRCDPISGHTALYWYRQSLGQGLEFLIYFQGNSAPDKSGLPSDRFSAERTGGSVSTLTIQRTQQEDSAVYLCASSLRTGGSNEQFFGPGTRLTVL.

This clonotype was recorded at least ten times. V usage is TRBV3-1 and J usage is TRBJ2-1; 12 nucleotides align to TRBD2. Germline V gives CDR1 LGHDT, CDR2 YNNKEL (reference sequence). This CDR3 spans 15 amino acids. J gave up 15 bases and V 4 bases, and 13 bases lay outside the gene matches. The CDR3 DNA reads as TGTGCCAGCAGCCTAGGGCTAGCGGGGGGGAACGGGGTGTTCTTC. This codes for CASSLGLAGGNGVFF.

V and J are TRBV4-2 and TRBJ2-5; 8 bases align to TRBD1. This CDR3 region has 16 residues. Trimming cost V 4 bases and J 3 bases; bases outside gene matches: 10. The germline CDR1 and CDR2 sequences are LGHNA and YNFKEQ. This CDR3 reads CASSLMTGDLKETQYF. The CDR3, as DNA: TGTGCCAGCAGCCTCATGACAGGGGACCTGAAAGAGACCCAGTACTTC.

This clonotype came up many times. The rearrangement joins TRBV27 to TRBJ2-7; D call uncertain. Germline V CDR1 and CDR2: MNHEY, SMNVEV (reference sequence). V was cut by 7 bases and J by 2 bases, with 6 bases left in between. This CDR3 region has 11 residues. The CDR3 DNA follows: TGTGCCAGCAAAAATACCTACGAGCAGTACTTC. Its protein product is CASKNTYEQYF.

This clonotype was seen at least ten times. The chain recombines TRBV18 with TRBJ2-4; tentative D call: TRBD2 (5 bases). CDR1 is KGHSH and CDR2 is LQKENI in the germline V gene. The CDR3 totals 15 residues. V was cut by 5 bases and J by 0 bases, with 11 bases left in between. The DNA for the CDR3 is TGTGCCAGCTCATTGGAGGTCTTAGCCAAAAACATTCAGTACTTC. It yields the protein CASSLEVLAKNIQYF.

V and J are TRBV11-2 and TRBJ1-5; 9 positions match TRBD1. This CDR3 is built from 15 residues. Trimming took 6 bases from V and 7 from J; bases not matched to a gene: 10. CDR1 is SGHAT and CDR2 is FQNNGV in the germline V gene. The CDR3 loop reads CASRFYRGPWQPQHF. The DNA for the CDR3 is TGTGCCAGCAGATTTTACAGGGGGCCATGGCAGCCCCAGCATTTT.

This chain connects TRBV19 to TRBJ2-6, with D possibly TRBD1 on 6 matching bases. Trimming removed 5 bases from V and 0 bases from J, with 17 bases in between. CDR1 is LNHDA, CDR2 SQIVND, per germline (reference sequence). This CDR3 comprises 18 residues. CDR3 loop: CASSVSGTPSSGANVLTF. In nucleotides, the CDR3 is TGTGCCAGTAGTGTATCCGGGACACCGAGCTCTGGGGCCAACGTCCTGACTTTC. Full variable domain (missing parts from reference TRBV19 and TRBJ2-6): DGGITQSPKYLFRKEGQNVTLSCEQNLNHDAMYWYRQDPGQGLRLIYYSQIVNDFQKGDIAEGYSVSREKKESFPLTVTSAQKNPTAFYLCASSVSGTPSSGANVLTFGAGSRLTVL.

This clonotype came up many times. This chain uses TRBV30 with TRBJ1-6, with TRBD1 matching over 7 bases. The CDR3 loop spans 14 amino acids. V dropped 8 bases and J dropped 5; count of bases not matched to a gene: 9. Germline values: CDR1 GTSNPN, CDR2 SVGIG (reference sequence). As DNA, the CDR3 is TGTGCCCAAAGGGGACAGTCGAATAATTCACCCCTCCACTTT. Protein product: CAQRGQSNNSPLHF.